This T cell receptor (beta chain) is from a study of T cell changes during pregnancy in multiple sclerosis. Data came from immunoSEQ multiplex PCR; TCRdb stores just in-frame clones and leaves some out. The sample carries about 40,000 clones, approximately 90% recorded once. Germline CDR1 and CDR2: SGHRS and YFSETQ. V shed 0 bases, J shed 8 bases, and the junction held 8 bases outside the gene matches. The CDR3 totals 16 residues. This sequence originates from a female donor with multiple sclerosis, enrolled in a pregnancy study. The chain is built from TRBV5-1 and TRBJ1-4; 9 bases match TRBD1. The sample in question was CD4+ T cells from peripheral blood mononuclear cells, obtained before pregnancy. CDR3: CASSLGGQGRWEKLFF. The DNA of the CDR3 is TGCGCCAGCAGCTTGGGCGGACAGGGGAGGTGGGAAAAACTGTTTTTT.